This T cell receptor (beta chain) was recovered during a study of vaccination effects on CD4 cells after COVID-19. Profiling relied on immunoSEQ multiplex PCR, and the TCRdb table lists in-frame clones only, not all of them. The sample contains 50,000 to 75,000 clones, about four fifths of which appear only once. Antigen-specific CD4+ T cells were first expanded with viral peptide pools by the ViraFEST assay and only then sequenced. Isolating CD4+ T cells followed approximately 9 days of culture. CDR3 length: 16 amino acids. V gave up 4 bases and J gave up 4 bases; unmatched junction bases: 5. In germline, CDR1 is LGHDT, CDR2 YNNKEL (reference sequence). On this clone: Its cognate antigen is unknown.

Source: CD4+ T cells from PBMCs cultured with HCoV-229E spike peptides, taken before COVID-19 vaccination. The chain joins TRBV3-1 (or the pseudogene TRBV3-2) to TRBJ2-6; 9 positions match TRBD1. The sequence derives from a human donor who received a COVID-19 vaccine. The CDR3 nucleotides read TGTGCCAGCAGCCCGCACAGGGGGCGGGGGGCCAACGTCCTGACTTTC. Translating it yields CASSPHRGRGANVLTF.